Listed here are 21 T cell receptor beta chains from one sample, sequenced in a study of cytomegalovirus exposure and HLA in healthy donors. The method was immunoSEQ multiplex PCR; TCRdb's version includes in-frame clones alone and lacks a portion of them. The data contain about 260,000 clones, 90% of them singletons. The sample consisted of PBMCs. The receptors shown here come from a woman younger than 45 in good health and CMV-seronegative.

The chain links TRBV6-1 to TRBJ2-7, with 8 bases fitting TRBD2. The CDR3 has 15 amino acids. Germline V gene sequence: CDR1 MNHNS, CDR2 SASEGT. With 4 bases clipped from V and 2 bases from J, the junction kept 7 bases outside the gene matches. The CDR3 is CASSVSGKGAYEQYF. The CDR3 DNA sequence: TGTGCCAGCAGTGTTAGCGGGAAGGGAGCCTACGAGCAGTACTTC.

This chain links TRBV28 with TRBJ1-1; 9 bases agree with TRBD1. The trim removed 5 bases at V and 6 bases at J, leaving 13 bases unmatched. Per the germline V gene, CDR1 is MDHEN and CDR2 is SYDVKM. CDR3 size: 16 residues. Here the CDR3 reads CASSDGTGFLLAEAFF. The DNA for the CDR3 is TGTGCCAGCAGTGATGGGACAGGGTTCCTCTTAGCTGAAGCTTTCTTT.

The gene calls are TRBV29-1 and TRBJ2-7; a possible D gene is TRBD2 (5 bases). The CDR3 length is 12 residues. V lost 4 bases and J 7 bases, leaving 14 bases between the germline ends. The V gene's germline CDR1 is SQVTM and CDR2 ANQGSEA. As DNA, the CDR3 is TGCAGCGTTGGTGAGGGCTCTGGGGAGCAGTACTTC. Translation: CSVGEGSGEQYF.

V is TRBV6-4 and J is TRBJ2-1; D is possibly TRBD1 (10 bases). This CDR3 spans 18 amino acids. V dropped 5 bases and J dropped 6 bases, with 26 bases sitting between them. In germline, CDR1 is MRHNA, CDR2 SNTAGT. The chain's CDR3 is CASSLGQGILAGLNEQFF. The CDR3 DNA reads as TGTGCCAGCAGTTTGGGACAGGGGATACTAGCGGGTCTCAATGAGCAGTTCTTC.

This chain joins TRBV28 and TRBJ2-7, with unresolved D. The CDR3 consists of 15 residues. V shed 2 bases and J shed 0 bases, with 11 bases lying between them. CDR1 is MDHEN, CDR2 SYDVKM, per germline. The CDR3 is CASSLEDGSSYEQYF. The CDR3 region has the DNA TGTGCCAGCAGTTTAGAGGACGGAAGCTCCTACGAGCAGTACTTC. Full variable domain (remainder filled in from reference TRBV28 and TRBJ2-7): DVKVTQSSRYLVKRTGEKVFLECVQDMDHENMFWYRQDPGLGLRLIYFSYDVKMKEKGDIPEGYSVSREKKERFSLILESASTNQTSMYLCASSLEDGSSYEQYFGPGTRLTVT.

The CDR3 is CASKFRFSGTAVYEQYF. CDR3 DNA sequence: TGTGCCAGTAAGTTTAGGTTCTCCGGGACAGCCGTTTACGAGCAGTACTTC. The V gene is TRBV19, the J gene TRBJ2-7, with 7 bases matching TRBD1. This CDR3 spans 17 amino acids. The ends lost 7 bases at V and 4 bases at J; junction bases unmatched: 19. Germline assignment: CDR1 LNHDA and CDR2 SQIVND (reference sequence). The full variable domain, its missing parts supplied by reference TRBV19 and TRBJ2-7, is DGGITQSPKYLFRKEGQNVTLSCEQNLNHDAMYWYRQDPGQGLRLIYYSQIVNDFQKGDIAEGYSVSREKKESFPLTVTSAQKNPTAFYLCASKFRFSGTAVYEQYFGPGTRLTVT.

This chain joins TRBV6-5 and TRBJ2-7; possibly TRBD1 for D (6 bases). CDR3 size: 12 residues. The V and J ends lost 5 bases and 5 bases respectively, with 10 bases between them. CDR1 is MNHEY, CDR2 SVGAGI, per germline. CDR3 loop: CASSLDRHEQYF. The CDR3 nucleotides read TGTGCCAGCAGTCTCGACAGGCACGAGCAGTACTTC.

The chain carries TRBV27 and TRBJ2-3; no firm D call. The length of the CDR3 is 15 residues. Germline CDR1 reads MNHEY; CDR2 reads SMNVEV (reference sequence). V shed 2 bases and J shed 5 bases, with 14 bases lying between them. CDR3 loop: CASSLTTPMGDTQYF. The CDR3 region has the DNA TGTGCCAGCAGTTTAACAACTCCGATGGGAGATACGCAGTATTTT.

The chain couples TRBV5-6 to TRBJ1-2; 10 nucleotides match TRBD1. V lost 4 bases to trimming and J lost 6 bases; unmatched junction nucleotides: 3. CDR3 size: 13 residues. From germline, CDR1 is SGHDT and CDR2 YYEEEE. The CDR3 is CASSPGTGDGYTF. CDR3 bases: TGTGCCAGCAGCCCCGGGACAGGGGATGGCTACACCTTC.

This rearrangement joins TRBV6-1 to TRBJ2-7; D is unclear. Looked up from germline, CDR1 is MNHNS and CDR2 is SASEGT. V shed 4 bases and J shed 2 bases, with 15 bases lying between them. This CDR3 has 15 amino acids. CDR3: CASSAPGLGAYEQYF. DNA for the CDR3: TGTGCCAGCAGTGCGCCTGGGCTAGGCGCCTACGAGCAGTACTTC.

In DNA, the CDR3 is TGTGCCAGCACAGACAATGAGCAGTTCTTC. Its translation is CASTDNEQFF. This rearrangement joins TRBV6-1 to TRBJ2-1; no firm D call. CDR3 length: 10 residues. The ends were cut back, 7 bases at V and 5 bases at J, with 3 bases in the middle. Germline V gene sequence: CDR1 MNHNS, CDR2 SASEGT.

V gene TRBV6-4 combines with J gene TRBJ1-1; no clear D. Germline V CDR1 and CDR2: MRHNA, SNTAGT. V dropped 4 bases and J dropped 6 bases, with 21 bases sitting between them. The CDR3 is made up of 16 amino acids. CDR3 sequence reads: CASSVGPWGDDAEAFF. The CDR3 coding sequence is TGTGCCAGCAGTGTCGGGCCGTGGGGAGACGATGCTGAAGCTTTCTTT.

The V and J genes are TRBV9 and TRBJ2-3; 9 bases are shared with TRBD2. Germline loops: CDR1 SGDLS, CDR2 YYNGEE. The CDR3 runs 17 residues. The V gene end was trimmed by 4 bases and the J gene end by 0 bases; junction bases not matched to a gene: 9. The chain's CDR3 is CASSTPGTSLSTDTQYF. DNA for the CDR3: TGTGCCAGCAGCACTCCCGGGACTAGCCTCAGCACAGATACGCAGTATTTT.

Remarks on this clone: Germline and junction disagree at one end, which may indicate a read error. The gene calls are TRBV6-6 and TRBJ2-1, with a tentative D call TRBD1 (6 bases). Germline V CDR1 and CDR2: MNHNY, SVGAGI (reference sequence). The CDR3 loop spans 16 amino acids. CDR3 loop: CAASSGEDHPYDEQFF. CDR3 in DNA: TGTGCCGCCTCCTCAGGGGAAGACCACCCCTACGATGAGCAGTTCTTC.

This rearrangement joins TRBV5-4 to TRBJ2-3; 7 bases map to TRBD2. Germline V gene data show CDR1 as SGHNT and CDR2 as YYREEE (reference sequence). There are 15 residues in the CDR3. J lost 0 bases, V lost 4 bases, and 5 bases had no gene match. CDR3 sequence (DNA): TGTGCCAGCAGCCCCCCTAGCGGAAGCACAGATACGCAGTATTTT. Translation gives CASSPPSGSTDTQYF.

The CDR3 sequence: CSALGRSYEQYF. In DNA, the CDR3 is TGCAGCGCCTTGGGGCGGTCCTACGAGCAGTACTTC. The chain uses TRBV29-1 and TRBJ2-7; weak D call: TRBD1 (5 bases). Trimming shortened V by 7 bases and J by 1 base, and 11 bases separated the two germline ends. The CDR3 consists of 12 residues. Germline CDR1 is SQVTM and CDR2 is ANQGSEA.

In DNA form, the CDR3 reads TGCGCCACCGGGACAGGGGATGGGACCGGGGAGCTGTTTTTT. Amino acids: CATGTGDGTGELFF. This chain joins TRBV5-1 and TRBJ2-2; TRBD1 aligns across 10 bases. J gave up 5 bases and V 9 bases, and 7 bases lay outside the gene matches. Germline V gene sequence: CDR1 SGHRS, CDR2 YFSETQ. The CDR3 sequence is 14 residues long.

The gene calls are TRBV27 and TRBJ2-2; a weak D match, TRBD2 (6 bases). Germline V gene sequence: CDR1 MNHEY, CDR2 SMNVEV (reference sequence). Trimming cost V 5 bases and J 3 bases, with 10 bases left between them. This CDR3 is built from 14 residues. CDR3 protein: CASSPGEDTGELFF. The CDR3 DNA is TGTGCCAGCAGTCCCGGGGAGGACACCGGGGAGCTGTTTTTT.

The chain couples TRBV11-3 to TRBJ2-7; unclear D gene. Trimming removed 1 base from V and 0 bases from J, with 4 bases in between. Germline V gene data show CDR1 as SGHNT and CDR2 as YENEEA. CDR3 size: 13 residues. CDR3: CASSLGTSYEQYF. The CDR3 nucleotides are TGTGCCAGCAGCTTAGGGACCTCCTACGAGCAGTACTTC.

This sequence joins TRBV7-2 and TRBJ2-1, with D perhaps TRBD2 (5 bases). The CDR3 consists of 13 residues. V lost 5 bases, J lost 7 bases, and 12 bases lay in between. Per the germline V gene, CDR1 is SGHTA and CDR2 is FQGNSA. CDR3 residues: CASSLVTRNEQFF. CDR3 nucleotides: TGTGCCAGCAGCCTGGTAACTAGGAATGAGCAGTTCTTC.

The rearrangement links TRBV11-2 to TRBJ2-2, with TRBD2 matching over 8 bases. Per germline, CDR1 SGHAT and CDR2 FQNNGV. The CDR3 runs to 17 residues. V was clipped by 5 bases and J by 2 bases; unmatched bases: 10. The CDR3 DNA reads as TGTGCCAGCAGCCCAACCTCGGGACTAGGTAACACCGGGGAGCTGTTTTTT. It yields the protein CASSPTSGLGNTGELFF.